Below, one T cell receptor (beta chain) is given with its context. What it binds is unknown. The PCR used 60 Vbeta and 13 Jbeta primers. Assay: immunoSEQ multiplex PCR; the TCRdb copy retains only in-frame clones and omits some. The sample records around 140,000 clones, roughly 80% being singletons. The data stem from a study of cytomegalovirus exposure and HLA in healthy donors. The wider study: In an earlier analysis, 95 million to 140 million unique TCR beta sequences were found from some 180 million T cells.

Study observations and caveats: In a later analysis, HLA-associated beta chains showed higher expansion and lower generation probabilities than comparable chains. TRBV6-2, TRBV6-3 and other indistinguishable V segments were excluded. The study labeled more than 150 TCR beta chains cytomegalovirus-associated.

J lost 0 bases, V lost 5 bases, and 7 bases had no gene match. The germline V gene has CDR1 MNHEY and CDR2 SMNVEV (reference sequence). The CDR3 length is 17 residues. Sequenced sample: PBMCs. The sequence was collected from a man aged 40-55 years in good health and CMV-seronegative. This chain joins TRBV27 and TRBJ2-4, with 10 bases identical to TRBD1. The CDR3 reads CASSPGQGTLAKNIQYF. CDR3 nucleotides: TGTGCCAGCAGTCCGGGACAGGGGACCCTAGCCAAAAACATTCAGTACTTC.